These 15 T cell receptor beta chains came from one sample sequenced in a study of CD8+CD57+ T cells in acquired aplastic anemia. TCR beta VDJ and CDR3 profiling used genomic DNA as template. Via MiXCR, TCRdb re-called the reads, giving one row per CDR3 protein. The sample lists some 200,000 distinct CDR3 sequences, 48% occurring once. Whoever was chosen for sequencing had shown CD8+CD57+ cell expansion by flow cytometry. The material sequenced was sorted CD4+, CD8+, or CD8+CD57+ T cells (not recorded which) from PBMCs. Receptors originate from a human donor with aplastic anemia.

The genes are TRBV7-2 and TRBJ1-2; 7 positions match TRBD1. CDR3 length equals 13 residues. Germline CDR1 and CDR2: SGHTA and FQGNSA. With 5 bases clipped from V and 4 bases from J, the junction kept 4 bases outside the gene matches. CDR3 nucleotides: TGTGCCAGCAGCACACAGGGGACCTATGGCTACACCTTC. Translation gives CASSTQGTYGYTF. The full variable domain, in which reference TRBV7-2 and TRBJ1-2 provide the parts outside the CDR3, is GAGVSQSPSNKVTEKGKDVELRCDPISGHTALYWYRQSLGQGLEFLIYFQGNSAPDKSGLPSDRFSAERTGGSVSTLTIQRTQQEDSAVYLCASSTQGTYGYTFGSGTRLTVV.

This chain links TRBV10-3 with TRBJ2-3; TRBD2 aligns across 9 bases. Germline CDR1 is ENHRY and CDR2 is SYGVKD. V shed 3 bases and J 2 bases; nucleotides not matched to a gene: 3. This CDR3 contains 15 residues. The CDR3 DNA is TGTGCCATCAGTGAACCGGGACTAGCCACAGATACGCAGTATTTT. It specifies CAISEPGLATDTQYF.

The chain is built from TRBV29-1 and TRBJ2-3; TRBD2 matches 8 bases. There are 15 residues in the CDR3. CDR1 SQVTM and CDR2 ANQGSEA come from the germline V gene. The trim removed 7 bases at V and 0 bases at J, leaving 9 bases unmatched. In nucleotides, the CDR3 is TGCAGCGCCGCAGGCCCTAGCGGGAGCACAGATACGCAGTATTTT. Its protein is CSAAGPSGSTDTQYF.

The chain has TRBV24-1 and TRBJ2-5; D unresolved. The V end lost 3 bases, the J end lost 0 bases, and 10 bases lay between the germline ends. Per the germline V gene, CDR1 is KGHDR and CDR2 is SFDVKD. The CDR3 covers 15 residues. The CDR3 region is CATSDLSRDQETQYF. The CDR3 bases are TGTGCCACCAGTGATCTATCAAGGGACCAAGAGACCCAGTACTTC.

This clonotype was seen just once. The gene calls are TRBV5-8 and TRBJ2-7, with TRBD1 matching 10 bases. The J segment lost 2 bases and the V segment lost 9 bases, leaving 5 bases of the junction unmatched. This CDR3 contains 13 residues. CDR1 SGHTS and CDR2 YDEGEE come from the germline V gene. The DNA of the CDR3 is TGTGCCACCGACAGGGGGCTGCCCTACGAGCAGTACTTC. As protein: CATDRGLPYEQYF.

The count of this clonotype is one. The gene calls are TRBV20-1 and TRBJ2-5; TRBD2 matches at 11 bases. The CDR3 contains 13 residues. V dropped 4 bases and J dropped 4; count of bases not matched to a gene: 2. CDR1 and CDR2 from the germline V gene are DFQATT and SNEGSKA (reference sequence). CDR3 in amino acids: CSATGLAGETQYF. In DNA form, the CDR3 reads TGCAGTGCTACCGGACTAGCGGGAGAGACCCAGTACTTC.

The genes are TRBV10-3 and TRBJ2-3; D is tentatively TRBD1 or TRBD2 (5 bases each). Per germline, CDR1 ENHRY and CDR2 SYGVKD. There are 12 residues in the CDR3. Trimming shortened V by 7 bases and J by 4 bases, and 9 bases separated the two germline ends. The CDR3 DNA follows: TGTGCCATCAATGGGGACGCAGATACGCAGTATTTT. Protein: CAINGDADTQYF.

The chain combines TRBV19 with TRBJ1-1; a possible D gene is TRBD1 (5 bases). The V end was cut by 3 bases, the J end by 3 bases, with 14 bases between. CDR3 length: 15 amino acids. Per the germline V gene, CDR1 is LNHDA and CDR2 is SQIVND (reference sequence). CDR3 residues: CASSIEGRVDTEAFF. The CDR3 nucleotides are TGTGCCAGTAGTATTGAGGGCAGGGTGGACACTGAAGCTTTCTTT.

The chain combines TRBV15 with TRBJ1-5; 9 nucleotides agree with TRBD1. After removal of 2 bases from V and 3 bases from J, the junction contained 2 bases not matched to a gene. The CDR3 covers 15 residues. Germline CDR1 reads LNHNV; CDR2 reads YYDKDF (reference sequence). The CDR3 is CATSRRTGVNQPQHF. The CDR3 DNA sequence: TGTGCCACCAGCAGACGGACAGGGGTCAATCAGCCCCAGCATTTT.

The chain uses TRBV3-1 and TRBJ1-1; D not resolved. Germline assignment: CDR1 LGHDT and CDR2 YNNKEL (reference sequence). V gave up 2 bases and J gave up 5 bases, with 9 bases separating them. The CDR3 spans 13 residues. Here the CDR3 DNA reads TGTGCCAGCAGCCAATTAGAGAGGACTGAAGCTTTCTTT. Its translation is CASSQLERTEAFF.

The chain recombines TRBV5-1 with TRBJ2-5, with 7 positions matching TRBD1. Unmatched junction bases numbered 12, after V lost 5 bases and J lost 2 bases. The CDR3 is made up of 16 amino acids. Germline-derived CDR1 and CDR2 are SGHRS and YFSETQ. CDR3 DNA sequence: TGCGCCAGCAGGCCGACCCTACAGGGGATGCAAGAGACCCAGTACTTC. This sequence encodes CASRPTLQGMQETQYF.

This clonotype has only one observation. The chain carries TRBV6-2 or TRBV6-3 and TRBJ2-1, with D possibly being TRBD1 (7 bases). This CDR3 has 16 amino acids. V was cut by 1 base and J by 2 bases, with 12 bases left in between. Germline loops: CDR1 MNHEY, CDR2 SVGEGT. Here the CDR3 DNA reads TGTGCCAGCAGTTACTTGGAGGGACAGCCCTACAATGAGCAGTTCTTC. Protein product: CASSYLEGQPYNEQFF.

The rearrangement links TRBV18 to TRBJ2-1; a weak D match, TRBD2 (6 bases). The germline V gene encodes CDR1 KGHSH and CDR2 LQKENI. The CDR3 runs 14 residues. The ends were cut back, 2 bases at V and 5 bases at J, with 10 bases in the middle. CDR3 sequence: CASSPFSGDNEQFF. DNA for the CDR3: TGTGCCAGCTCACCATTCTCGGGGGACAATGAGCAGTTCTTC.

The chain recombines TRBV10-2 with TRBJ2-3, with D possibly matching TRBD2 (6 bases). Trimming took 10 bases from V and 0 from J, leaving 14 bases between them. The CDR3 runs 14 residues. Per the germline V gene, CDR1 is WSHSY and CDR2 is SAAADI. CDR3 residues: CATETSPSTDTQYF. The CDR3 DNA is TGCGCCACCGAGACTAGTCCTAGCACAGATACGCAGTATTTT.

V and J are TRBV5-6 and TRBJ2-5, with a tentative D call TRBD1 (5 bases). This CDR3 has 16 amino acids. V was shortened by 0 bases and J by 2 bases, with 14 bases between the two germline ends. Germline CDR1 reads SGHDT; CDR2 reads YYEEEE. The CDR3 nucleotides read TGTGCCAGCAGCTTGGGCATGGGGCTACAGCAAGAGACCCAGTACTTC. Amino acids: CASSLGMGLQQETQYF.